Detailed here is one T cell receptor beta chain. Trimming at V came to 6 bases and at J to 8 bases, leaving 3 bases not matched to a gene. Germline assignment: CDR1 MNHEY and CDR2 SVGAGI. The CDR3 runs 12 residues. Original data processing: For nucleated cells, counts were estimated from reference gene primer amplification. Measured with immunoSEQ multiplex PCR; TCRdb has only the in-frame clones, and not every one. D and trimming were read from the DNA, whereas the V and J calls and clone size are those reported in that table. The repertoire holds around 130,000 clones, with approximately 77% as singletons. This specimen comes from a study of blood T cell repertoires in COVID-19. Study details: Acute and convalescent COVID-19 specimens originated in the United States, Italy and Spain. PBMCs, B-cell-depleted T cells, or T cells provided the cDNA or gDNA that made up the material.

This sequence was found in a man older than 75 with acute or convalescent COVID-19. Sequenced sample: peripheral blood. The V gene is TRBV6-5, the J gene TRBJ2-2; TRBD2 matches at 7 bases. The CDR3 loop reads CASRSGEGELFF. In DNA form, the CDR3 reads TGTGCCAGCAGGAGCGGGGAGGGGGAGCTGTTTTTT.